What follows are 4 T cell receptor beta chains derived from one specimen sequenced in a study of T cells in Graves' hyperthyroidism and ophthalmopathy. Amplified regions were TCR beta CDR3 sequences from RNA transcripts. The HTBI primer set was used in a first-round RT-PCR of the TCR CDR3. TCRdb recomputed calls from the multiplex PCR reads with MiXCR, one row per CDR3 protein. Here the sample spans about 110,000 distinct CDR3 sequences, approximately 16% being singletons. The specimen was blood. The receptors stem from a woman in her forties or fifties with Graves' hyperthyroidism.

At least ten counts were recorded for this clonotype. The J gene is TRBJ2-2, the V gene TRBV30; D might be TRBD2 (5 bases). The CDR3 totals 12 residues. Trimming shortened V by 4 bases and J by 5 bases, and 8 bases separated the two germline ends. Germline lookup yields CDR1 GTSNPN and CDR2 SVGIG (reference sequence). CDR3 sequence (DNA): TGTGCCTGGAAGAGGGATACCGGGGAGCTGTTTTTT. This codes for CAWKRDTGELFF.

This chain links TRBV7-2 with TRBJ2-3, with D possibly matching TRBD1 (5 bases). V lost 5 bases to trimming and J lost 2 bases, with 14 bases between them. The V gene's germline CDR1 is SGHTA and CDR2 FQGNSA. CDR3 length: 15 amino acids. The CDR3 is CASSGSRQPTDTQYF. DNA of the CDR3: TGTGCCAGCAGCGGGTCCAGACAGCCCACAGATACGCAGTATTTT.

This clonotype occurred many times. This sequence joins TRBV20-1 and TRBJ1-1; weak D call: TRBD1 (5 bases). Germline V gives CDR1 DFQATT, CDR2 SNEGSKA (reference sequence). V lost 3 bases and J lost 1, with 6 bases in between. The CDR3 is 12 residues long. CDR3 sequence: CSASGTNTEAFF. The CDR3 DNA reads TGCAGTGCTAGTGGGACGAACACTGAAGCTTTCTTT.

This clonotype was seen many times. The V call is TRBV5-6, the J call TRBJ2-3; D unclear. CDR3 length: 13 amino acids. Looked up from germline, CDR1 is SGHDT and CDR2 is YYEEEE. V dropped 2 bases and J dropped 4 bases, with 8 bases sitting between them. This CDR3 is CASSFDRSDTQYF. CDR3 sequence (DNA): TGTGCCAGCAGCTTCGACCGTTCAGATACGCAGTATTTT.